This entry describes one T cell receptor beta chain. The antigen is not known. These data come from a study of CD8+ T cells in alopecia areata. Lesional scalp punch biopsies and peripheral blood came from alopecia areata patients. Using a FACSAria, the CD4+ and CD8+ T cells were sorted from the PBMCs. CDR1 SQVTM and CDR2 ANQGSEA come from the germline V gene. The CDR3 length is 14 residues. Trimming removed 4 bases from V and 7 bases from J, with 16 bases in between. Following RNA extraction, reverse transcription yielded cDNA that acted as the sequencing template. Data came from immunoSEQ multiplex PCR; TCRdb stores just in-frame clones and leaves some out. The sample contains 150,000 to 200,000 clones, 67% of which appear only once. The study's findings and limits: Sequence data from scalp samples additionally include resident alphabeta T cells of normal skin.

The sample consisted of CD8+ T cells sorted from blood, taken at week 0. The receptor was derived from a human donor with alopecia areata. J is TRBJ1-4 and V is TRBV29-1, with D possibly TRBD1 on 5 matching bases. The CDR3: CSVASGTEVEKLFF. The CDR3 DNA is TGCAGCGTTGCCTCCGGGACGGAAGTTGAAAAACTGTTTTTT.